This T cell receptor (beta chain) emerged from a study of response to subunit inactivated influenza vaccine (dated by TCRdb to the late 2010s). General notes on the study: Deep quantitative profiling of the T cell receptor repertoire was used in the study to follow responses to a trivalent subunit inactivated influenza vaccine.

This clonotype was counted a few times. There is no known antigen for this receptor. No base quality information exists; no much larger clone differs at one position. The paper as a whole reports these results and caveats: The authors suggested that each seasonal influenza vaccination may recruit only a limited number of new T cells.

Sequences KGHDR (CDR1) and SFDVKD (CDR2) are obtained from the germline V gene. Trimming removed 4 bases from V and 0 bases from J, leaving 9 bases between the germline ends. Including cysteine and phenylalanine, the CDR3 has 15 amino acids. Only the CDR3 region is kept as DNA, spanning 45 bases read in frame from base 1. The library was obtained by RT-PCR. Data came from an Illumina HiSeq 2500. TCRdb reanalyzed the raw reads on its own, using fastp at Q25 for trimming and MiXCR for clone calling, and kept in-frame beta chains. Each record represents a unique CDR3 protein, reported with the most common genes and DNA among its rows. The sample has roughly 670,000 distinct CDR3 sequences on record, 14% of them singletons. The ten largest account for approximately 7.6% of the sample.

The sequence is built from TRBV24-1 and TRBJ2-1; TRBD2 could be the D gene, as 6 bases match. Sequencing used PBMCs from blood, obtained around 14 days before vaccination. This TCR derives from a man aged 50-59 years who received an inactivated influenza vaccine. Donor details come from another sample of the same person, matched by shared clones. The CDR3 amino acid sequence is: CATSEPGASYNEQFF. The DNA sequence is TGTGCCACCAGTGAACCGGGAGCCTCCTACAATGAGCAGTTCTTC.